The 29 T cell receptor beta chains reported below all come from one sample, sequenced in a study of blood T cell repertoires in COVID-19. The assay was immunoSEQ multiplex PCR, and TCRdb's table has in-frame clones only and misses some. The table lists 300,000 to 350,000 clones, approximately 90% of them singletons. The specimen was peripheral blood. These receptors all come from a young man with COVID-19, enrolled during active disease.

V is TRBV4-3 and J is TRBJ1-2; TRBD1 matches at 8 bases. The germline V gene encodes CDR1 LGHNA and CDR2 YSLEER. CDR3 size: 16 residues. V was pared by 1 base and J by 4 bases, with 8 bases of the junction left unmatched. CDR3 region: CASSQVGTGFLYGYTF. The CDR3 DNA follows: TGCGCCAGCAGCCAAGTGGGGACAGGATTCCTCTATGGCTACACCTTC.

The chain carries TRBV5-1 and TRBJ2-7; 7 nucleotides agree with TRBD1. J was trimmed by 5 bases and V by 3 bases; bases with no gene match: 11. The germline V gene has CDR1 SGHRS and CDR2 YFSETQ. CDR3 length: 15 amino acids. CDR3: CASSWGTEAPHEQYF. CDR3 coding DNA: TGCGCCAGCAGCTGGGGGACAGAAGCCCCCCACGAGCAGTACTTC.

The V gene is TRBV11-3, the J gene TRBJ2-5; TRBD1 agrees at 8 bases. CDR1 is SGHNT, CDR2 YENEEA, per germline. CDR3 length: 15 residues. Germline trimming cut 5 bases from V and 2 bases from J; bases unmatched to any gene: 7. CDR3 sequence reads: CASSLGTGRQETQYF. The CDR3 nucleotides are TGTGCCAGCAGCCTAGGGACAGGCAGGCAAGAGACCCAGTACTTC.

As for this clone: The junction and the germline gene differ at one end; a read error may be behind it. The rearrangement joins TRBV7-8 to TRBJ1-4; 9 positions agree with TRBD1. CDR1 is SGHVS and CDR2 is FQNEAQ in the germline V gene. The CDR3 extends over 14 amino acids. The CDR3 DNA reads TGTGCCAGCAGGTTAGCTGGGACAGGGCAAAAACTGTTTTTT. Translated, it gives CASRLAGTGQKLFF.

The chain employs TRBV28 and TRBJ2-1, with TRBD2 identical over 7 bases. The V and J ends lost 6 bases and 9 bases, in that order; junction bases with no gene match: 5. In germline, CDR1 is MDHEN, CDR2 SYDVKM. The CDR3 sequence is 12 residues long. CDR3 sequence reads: CASSRGEGEQFF. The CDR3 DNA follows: TGTGCCAGCAGCCGAGGGGAGGGTGAGCAGTTCTTC.

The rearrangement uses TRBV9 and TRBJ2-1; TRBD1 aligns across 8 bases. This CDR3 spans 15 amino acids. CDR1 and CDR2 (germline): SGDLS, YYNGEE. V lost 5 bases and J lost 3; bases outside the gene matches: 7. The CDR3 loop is CASRATGGDYNEQFF. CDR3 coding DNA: TGTGCCAGCAGAGCCACAGGGGGAGACTACAATGAGCAGTTCTTC.

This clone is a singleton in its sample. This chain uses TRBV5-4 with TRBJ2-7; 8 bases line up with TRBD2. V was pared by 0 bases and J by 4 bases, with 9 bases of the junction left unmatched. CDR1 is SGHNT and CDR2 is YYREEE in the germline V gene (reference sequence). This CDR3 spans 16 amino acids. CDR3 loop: CASSLGVGGASYEQYF. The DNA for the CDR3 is TGTGCCAGCAGCTTGGGGGTCGGGGGGGCGTCGTACGAGCAGTACTTC.

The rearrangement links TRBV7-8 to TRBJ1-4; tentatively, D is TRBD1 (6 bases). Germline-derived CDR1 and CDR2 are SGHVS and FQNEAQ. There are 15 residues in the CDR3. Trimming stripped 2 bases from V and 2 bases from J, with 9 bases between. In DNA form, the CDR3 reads TGTGCCAGCAGCTTACAGGGGAATACTAATGAAAAACTGTTTTTT. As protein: CASSLQGNTNEKLFF.

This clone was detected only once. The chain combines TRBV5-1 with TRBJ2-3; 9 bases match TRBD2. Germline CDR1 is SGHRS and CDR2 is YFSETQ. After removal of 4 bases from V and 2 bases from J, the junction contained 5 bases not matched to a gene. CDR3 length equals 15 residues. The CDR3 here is CASSGSGGFTDTQYF. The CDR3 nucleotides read TGCGCCAGCAGCGGGAGCGGGGGGTTCACAGATACGCAGTATTTT.

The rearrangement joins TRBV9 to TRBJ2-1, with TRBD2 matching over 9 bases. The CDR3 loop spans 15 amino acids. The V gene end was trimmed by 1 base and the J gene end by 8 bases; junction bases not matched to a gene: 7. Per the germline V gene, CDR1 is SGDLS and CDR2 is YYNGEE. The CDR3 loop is CASSVSSGGLYEQFF. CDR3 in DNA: TGTGCCAGCAGCGTATCCAGCGGGGGGCTCTATGAGCAGTTCTTC.

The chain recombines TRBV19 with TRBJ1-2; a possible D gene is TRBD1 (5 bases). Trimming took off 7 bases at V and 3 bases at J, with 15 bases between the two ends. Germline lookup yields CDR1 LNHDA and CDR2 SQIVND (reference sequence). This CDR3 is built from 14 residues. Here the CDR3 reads CASTLLGGDYGYTF. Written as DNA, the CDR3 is TGTGCCAGTACCCTGCTCGGGGGTGACTATGGCTACACCTTC.

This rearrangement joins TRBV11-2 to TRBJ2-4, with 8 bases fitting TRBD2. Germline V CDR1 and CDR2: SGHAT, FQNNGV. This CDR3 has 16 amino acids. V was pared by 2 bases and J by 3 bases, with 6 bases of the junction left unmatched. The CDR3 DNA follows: TGTGCCAGCAGCTTACCCGGGGGGGAGGGCAAAAACATTCAGTACTTC. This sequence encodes CASSLPGGEGKNIQYF.

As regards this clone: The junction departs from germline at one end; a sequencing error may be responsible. The CDR3 loop is CASSVTQTDTYEQYF. The DNA for the CDR3 is TGTGCCAGCAGCGTAACCCAGACTGATACCTACGAGCAGTACTTC. J is TRBJ2-7 and V is TRBV7-3, with no clear D. CDR1 and CDR2 from the germline V gene are SGHTA and FQGTGA. The CDR3 is 15 residues long.

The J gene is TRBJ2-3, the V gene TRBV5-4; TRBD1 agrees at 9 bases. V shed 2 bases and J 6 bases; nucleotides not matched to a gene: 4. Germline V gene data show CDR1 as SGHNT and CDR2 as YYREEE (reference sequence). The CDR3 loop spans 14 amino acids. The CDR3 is CASSLQGAEDTQYF. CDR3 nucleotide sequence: TGTGCCAGCAGCTTACAGGGGGCGGAGGATACGCAGTATTTT.

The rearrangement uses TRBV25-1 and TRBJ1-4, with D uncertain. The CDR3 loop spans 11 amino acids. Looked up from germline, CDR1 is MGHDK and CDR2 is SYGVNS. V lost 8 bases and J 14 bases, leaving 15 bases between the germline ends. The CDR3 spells CASGSGAGLFF. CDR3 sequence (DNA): TGTGCCAGCGGCAGTGGAGCGGGGCTGTTTTTT.

This chain's CDR3 is CASSLPGTGYQPQHF. The CDR3 coding sequence is TGTGCCAGCAGTTTACCGGGAACGGGTTATCAGCCCCAGCATTTT. The chain joins TRBV28 to TRBJ1-5; D not resolved. The CDR3 is 15 residues long. V lost 2 bases and J lost 5, with 13 bases in between. Germline CDR1 reads MDHEN; CDR2 reads SYDVKM.

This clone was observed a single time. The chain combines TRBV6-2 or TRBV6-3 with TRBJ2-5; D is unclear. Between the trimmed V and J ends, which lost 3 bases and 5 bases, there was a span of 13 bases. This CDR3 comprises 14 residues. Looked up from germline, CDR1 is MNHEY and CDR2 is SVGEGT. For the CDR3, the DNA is TGTGCCAGCAGTTATAGACCAGTCAGGGAGACCCAGTACTTC. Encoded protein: CASSYRPVRETQYF.

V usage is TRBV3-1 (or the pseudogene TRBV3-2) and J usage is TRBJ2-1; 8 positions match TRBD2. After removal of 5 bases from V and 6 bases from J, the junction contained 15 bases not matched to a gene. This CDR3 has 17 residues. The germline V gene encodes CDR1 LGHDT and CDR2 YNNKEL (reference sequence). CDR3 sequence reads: CASSLTAGGWWRNEQFF. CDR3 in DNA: TGTGCCAGCAGCTTGACGGCGGGGGGCTGGTGGCGCAATGAGCAGTTCTTC.

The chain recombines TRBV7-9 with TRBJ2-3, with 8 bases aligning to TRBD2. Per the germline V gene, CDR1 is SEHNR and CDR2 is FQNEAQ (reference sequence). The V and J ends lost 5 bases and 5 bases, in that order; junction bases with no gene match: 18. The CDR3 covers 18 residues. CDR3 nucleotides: TGTGCCAGCAGCCGGGGGGGATTCGCGGTTGGAGGTGTAGATACGCAGTATTTT. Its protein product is CASSRGGFAVGGVDTQYF.

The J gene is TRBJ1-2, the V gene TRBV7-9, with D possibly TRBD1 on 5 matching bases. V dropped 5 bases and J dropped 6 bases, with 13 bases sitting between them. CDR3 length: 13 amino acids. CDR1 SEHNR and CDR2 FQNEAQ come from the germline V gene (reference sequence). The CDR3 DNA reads TGTGCCAGCAGCCCGCGGGGGTCTGATGGCTACACCTTC. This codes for CASSPRGSDGYTF.

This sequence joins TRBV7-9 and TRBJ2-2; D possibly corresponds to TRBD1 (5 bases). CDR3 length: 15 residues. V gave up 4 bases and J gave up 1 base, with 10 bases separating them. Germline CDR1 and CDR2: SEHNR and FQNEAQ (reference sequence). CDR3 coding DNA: TGTGCCAGCAGCTCCCCGGACATGAACACCGGGGAGCTGTTTTTT. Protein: CASSSPDMNTGELFF.

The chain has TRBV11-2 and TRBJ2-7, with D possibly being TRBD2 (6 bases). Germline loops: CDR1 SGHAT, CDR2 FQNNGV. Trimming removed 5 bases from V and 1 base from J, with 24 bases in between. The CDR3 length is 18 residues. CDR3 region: CASSHYGPSSESSYEQYF. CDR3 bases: TGTGCCAGCAGCCACTACGGGCCCTCTAGCGAGTCATCCTACGAGCAGTACTTC.

CDR3 nucleotides: TGTGCCAGCAGCTTATCAGGGACAGGGGAAGAGACCCAGTACTTC. Its translation: CASSLSGTGEETQYF. V usage is TRBV7-6 and J usage is TRBJ2-5; 10 nucleotides line up with TRBD1. Germline V lookup: CDR1 SGHVS, CDR2 FNYEAQ. V gave up 2 bases and J gave up 3 bases; unmatched junction bases: 3. This CDR3 spans 15 amino acids.

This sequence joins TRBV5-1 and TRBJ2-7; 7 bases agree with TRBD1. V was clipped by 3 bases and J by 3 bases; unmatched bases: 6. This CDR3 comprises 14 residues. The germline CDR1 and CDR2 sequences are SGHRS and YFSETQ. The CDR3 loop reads CASSSQGPHYEQYF. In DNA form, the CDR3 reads TGCGCCAGCAGCTCACAGGGGCCTCACTACGAGCAGTACTTC.

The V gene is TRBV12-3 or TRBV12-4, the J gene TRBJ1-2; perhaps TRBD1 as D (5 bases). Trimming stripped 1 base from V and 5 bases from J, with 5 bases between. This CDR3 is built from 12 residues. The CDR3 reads CASSLEGYGYTF. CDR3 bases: TGTGCCAGCAGTTTAGAGGGGTATGGCTACACCTTC.

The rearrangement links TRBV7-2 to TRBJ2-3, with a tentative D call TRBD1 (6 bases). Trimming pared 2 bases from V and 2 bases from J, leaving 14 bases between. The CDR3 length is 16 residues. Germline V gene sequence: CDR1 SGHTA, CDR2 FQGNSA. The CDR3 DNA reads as TGTGCCAGCAGCTTAAGAGTTGGGGGCATCACAGATACGCAGTATTTT. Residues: CASSLRVGGITDTQYF. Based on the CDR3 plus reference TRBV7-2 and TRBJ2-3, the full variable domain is GAGVSQSPSNKVTEKGKDVELRCDPISGHTALYWYRQSLGQGLEFLIYFQGNSAPDKSGLPSDRFSAERTGGSVSTLTIQRTQQEDSAVYLCASSLRVGGITDTQYFGPGTRLTVL.

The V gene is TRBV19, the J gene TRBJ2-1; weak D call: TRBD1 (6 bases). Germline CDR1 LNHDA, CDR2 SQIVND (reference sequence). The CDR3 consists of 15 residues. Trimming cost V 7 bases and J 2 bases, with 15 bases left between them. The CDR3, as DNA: TGTGCCAGTACCCAGGGGAGTAGGGCCTACAATGAGCAGTTCTTC. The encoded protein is CASTQGSRAYNEQFF.

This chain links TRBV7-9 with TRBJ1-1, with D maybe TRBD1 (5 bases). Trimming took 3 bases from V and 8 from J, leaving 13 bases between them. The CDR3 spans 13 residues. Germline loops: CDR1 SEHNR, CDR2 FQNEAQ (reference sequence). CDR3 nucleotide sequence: TGTGCCAGCAGCTTTGGGGCGCGAGTCGAAGCTTTCTTT. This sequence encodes CASSFGARVEAFF.

This chain's CDR3 is CASSVGTGLGANVLTF. CDR3 bases: TGTGCCAGCAGCGTAGGGACAGGGTTAGGGGCCAACGTCCTGACTTTC. This chain uses TRBV9 with TRBJ2-6; TRBD1 matches 8 bases. Germline-derived CDR1 and CDR2 are SGDLS and YYNGEE. Trimming at V came to 0 bases and at J to 4 bases, leaving 3 bases not matched to a gene. The CDR3 is 16 residues long.